A single sample gave rise to the 12 T cell receptor beta chains below, sequenced in a study of blood T cells in healthy people across ages. A second about 6 to 11 cycle PCR used barcoded and J-beta primers. Using its own MiXCR run on the 5' RACE reads, TCRdb lists one record per CDR3 protein. The sample yields over 600,000 distinct CDR3 sequences, 40% to 45% seen once. Material for sequencing was blood. Receptor source: a man older than 75 in good health.

This clonotype was counted between two and nine times. This chain connects TRBV28 to TRBJ2-5, with TRBD2 matching over 7 bases. CDR3 length: 16 amino acids. From germline, CDR1 is MDHEN and CDR2 SYDVKM. V shed 5 bases and J 2 bases; nucleotides not matched to a gene: 11. CDR3 nucleotide sequence: TGTGCCAGCAGTCTGGGCGGGAGCCGGTCGCAAGAGACCCAGTACTTC. As protein: CASSLGGSRSQETQYF. Looking up the rest from reference TRBV28 and TRBJ2-5 gives the full variable domain: DVKVTQSSRYLVKRTGEKVFLECVQDMDHENMFWYRQDPGLGLRLIYFSYDVKMKEKGDIPEGYSVSREKKERFSLILESASTNQTSMYLCASSLGGSRSQETQYFGPGTRLLVL.

As for this clonotype: A much larger clone lies a single base off, so this may be a read error. The chain is built from TRBV29-1 and TRBJ2-3; D is possibly TRBD2 (6 bases). Germline-derived CDR1 and CDR2 are SQVTM and ANQGSEA. This CDR3 has 16 amino acids. The ends were cut back, 3 bases at V and 0 bases at J, with 16 bases in the middle. CDR3 sequence: CSVDGGLRASTDTQYF. The CDR3 DNA follows: TGCAGCGTTGATGGGGGACTCCGAGCTAGCACAGATACGCAGTATTTT.

This clonotype turned up a few times. The CDR3 spells CASSLDSNNSPLHF. The CDR3, as DNA: TGCGCCAGCAGCTTGGACAGTAATAATTCACCCCTCCACTTT. The chain couples TRBV5-1 to TRBJ1-6, with D unclear. The CDR3 length is 14 residues. Per the germline V gene, CDR1 is SGHRS and CDR2 is YFSETQ. V gave up 0 bases and J gave up 5 bases, with 6 bases separating them.

This clonotype was counted only a few times. The rearrangement links TRBV9 to TRBJ1-2; 7 nucleotides line up with TRBD1. V lost 4 bases and J lost 8; bases outside the gene matches: 11. The CDR3 runs to 14 residues. Germline V CDR1 and CDR2: SGDLS, YYNGEE. The CDR3 DNA follows: TGTGCCAGCAGCTCACCGAACAGGGGTGGCGGCTACACCTTC. Protein sequence: CASSSPNRGGGYTF.

This clonotype was detected only a few times. This sequence joins TRBV7-2 and TRBJ2-3, with D perhaps TRBD2 (6 bases). The CDR3 consists of 15 residues. The V end lost 5 bases, the J end lost 0 bases, and 12 bases lay between the germline ends. Germline values: CDR1 SGHTA, CDR2 FQGNSA. For the CDR3, the DNA is TGTGCCAGCAGCGTACGGGGGATTAGCACAGATACGCAGTATTTT. It encodes CASSVRGISTDTQYF.

The chain links TRBV15 to TRBJ2-2, with D perhaps matching TRBD2 (6 bases). This CDR3 region has 15 residues. V was clipped by 8 bases and J by 6 bases, with 19 bases between them. Per germline, CDR1 LNHNV and CDR2 YYDKDF (reference sequence). CDR3 nucleotides: TGTGCCACCGGCTTCGGGACTCAGGGCTCCGGGGAGCTGTTTTTT. It encodes CATGFGTQGSGELFF. The full variable domain, completed using reference TRBV15 and TRBJ2-2, is DAMVIQNPRYQVTQFGKPVTLSCSQTLNHNVMYWYQQKSSQAPKLLFHYYDKDFNNEADTPDNFQSRRPNTSFCFLDIRSPGLGDTAMYLCATGFGTQGSGELFFGEGSRLTVL.

This clonotype showed up just a few times. V and J are TRBV20-1 and TRBJ2-5, with D perhaps TRBD1 (6 bases). The DNA end lines up better with TRBJ2-7; the J call may be wrong. Per germline, CDR1 DFQATT and CDR2 SNEGSKA (reference sequence). The CDR3 extends over 13 amino acids. DNA of the CDR3: TGCAGTGCTTGTAGTACAGGGCGGTACGAGCAGTACTTC. Translation: CSACSTGRYEQYF.

The V gene is TRBV20-1, the J gene TRBJ2-3; D uncertain. The length of the CDR3 is 13 residues. The germline V gene encodes CDR1 DFQATT and CDR2 SNEGSKA (reference sequence). The germline V and J ends were trimmed by 0 bases and 3 bases, with 7 bases remaining between them. The CDR3 sequence: CSAREEITDTQYF. In DNA, the CDR3 is TGCAGTGCTAGAGAGGAGATTACAGATACGCAGTATTTT.

In regard to this clonotype: This could be a read error, since a much larger clone is one nucleotide away. This sequence joins TRBV10-3 and TRBJ2-1; 12 nucleotides align to TRBD1. The junction had 10 bases not matched to a gene; V was cut back by 6 bases and J by 10 bases. This CDR3 is 15 amino acids long. Germline V CDR1 and CDR2: ENHRY, SYGVKD. The CDR3 sequence is CAIRGTGGQSYEQFF. The CDR3 region has the DNA TGTGCCATCAGGGGGACAGGGGGCCAGTCCTACGAGCAGTTCTTC.

This clonotype was observed a handful of times. The V call is TRBV7-2, the J call TRBJ2-3, with D perhaps matching TRBD1 or TRBD2 (6 bases each). V lost 5 bases to trimming and J lost 3 bases, with 18 bases between them. From germline, CDR1 is SGHTA and CDR2 FQGNSA. The length of the CDR3 is 16 residues. CDR3 in DNA: TGTGCCAGCAGCGGCCGGGCGGGAAGGGGGACAGATACGCAGTATTTT. Encoded protein: CASSGRAGRGTDTQYF. The whole variable domain, filled in from reference TRBV7-2 and TRBJ2-3, reads GAGVSQSPSNKVTEKGKDVELRCDPISGHTALYWYRQSLGQGLEFLIYFQGNSAPDKSGLPSDRFSAERTGGSVSTLTIQRTQQEDSAVYLCASSGRAGRGTDTQYFGPGTRLTVL.

This clonotype was picked up a small number of times. This sequence joins TRBV14 and TRBJ2-1; no firm D call. CDR3 length: 12 amino acids. Trimming shortened V by 0 bases and J by 10 bases, and 7 bases separated the two germline ends. Germline values: CDR1 SGHDN, CDR2 FVKESK. CDR3 nucleotides: TGTGCCAGCAGCCAAGAATGGGGAGAGCAGTTCTTC. Translating gives CASSQEWGEQFF. Based on the CDR3 plus reference TRBV14 and TRBJ2-1, the full variable domain is EAGVTQFPSHSVIEKGQTVTLRCDPISGHDNLYWYRRVMGKEIKFLLHFVKESKQDESGMPNNRFLAERTGGTYSTLKVQPAELEDSGVYFCASSQEWGEQFFGPGTRLTVL.

This clonotype was seen only once. The genes are TRBV4-3 and TRBJ2-7, with no clear D. V gave up 5 bases and J gave up 0 bases, with 14 bases separating them. CDR1 and CDR2 (germline): LGHNA, YSLEER. This CDR3 is 15 amino acids long. CDR3 sequence reads: CASSKTRQVSYEQYF. The CDR3 DNA sequence: TGCGCCAGCAGCAAGACCAGGCAGGTCTCCTACGAGCAGTACTTC.